This T cell receptor beta chain appears in the sequencing data of a study of PD-1 blockade in classical Hodgkin lymphoma. This CDR3 is 14 amino acids long. Trimming stripped 2 bases from V and 1 base from J, with 7 bases between. Per the germline V gene, CDR1 is MNHEY and CDR2 is SVGAGI. Study observations and caveats: No one has yet defined what causes the repertoire differences, which may be disease activity or prior therapy.

Each patient experienced a relapse that followed autologous stem cell transplantation, and brentuximab vedotin exposure varied. Produced via immunoSEQ multiplex PCR; TCRdb's table is partial and in-frame only. The sample contains some 25,000 clones, about four fifths of which appear only once. Worth noting for this clone: The target antigen is unknown.

The rearrangement joins TRBV6-5 to TRBJ2-3; D is possibly TRBD1 (6 bases). The receptor was derived from a human donor with classical Hodgkin lymphoma. Sequenced material: peripheral blood mononuclear cells (PBMCs), taken before the second cycle of nivolumab. CDR3 DNA sequence: TGTGCCAGCAGTTACCCAGGGGGCACAGATACGCAGTATTTT. This translates into CASSYPGGTDTQYF.